These 18 T cell receptor beta chains were sequenced from one sample in a study of identical twins. TCRdb ran MiXCR on the 5' RACE reads and lists one entry per CDR3 protein. The table records a few hundred thousand distinct CDR3 sequences, 9.6% of them present only once. The same specimen was also included in a second study, on yellow fever vaccine responses in identical twins.

Sequencing input: PBMCs. These receptors all stem from a woman younger than 30 in good health.

The sample holds many counts of this clonotype. J is TRBJ1-2 and V is TRBV7-9; the D is unclear. Germline CDR1 is SEHNR and CDR2 is FQNEAQ (reference sequence). Trimming pared 5 bases from V and 8 bases from J, leaving 12 bases between. The CDR3 consists of 12 residues. The CDR3 coding sequence is TGTGCCAGCAGCCCCGACGACTCCGGCTACACCTTC. It translates to CASSPDDSGYTF.

This clonotype came up a few times. The chain carries TRBV7-9 and TRBJ2-1, with TRBD1 matching over 8 bases. In germline, CDR1 is SEHNR, CDR2 FQNEAQ (reference sequence). The length of the CDR3 is 14 residues. The trim removed 5 bases at V and 6 bases at J, leaving 6 bases unmatched. CDR3 sequence: CASSLDREINEQFF. CDR3 coding DNA: TGTGCCAGCAGCCTGGACAGGGAAATCAATGAGCAGTTCTTC.

This clonotype was detected ten times or more. This sequence joins TRBV15 and TRBJ1-4; 7 bases map to TRBD1. This CDR3 has 15 amino acids. Germline V gene lookup returns CDR1 LNHNV and CDR2 YYDKDF (reference sequence). V dropped 4 bases and J dropped 6; count of bases not matched to a gene: 8. In nucleotides, the CDR3 is TGTGCCACCAGCAAACCACAGGGGTACTATGAAAAACTGTTTTTT. Its translation: CATSKPQGYYEKLFF.

This clonotype was seen a handful of times. The chain joins TRBV7-2 to TRBJ2-3; TRBD2 matches at 10 bases. This CDR3 has 14 residues. Germline assignment: CDR1 SGHTA and CDR2 FQGNSA. The ends lost 6 bases at V and 4 bases at J; junction bases unmatched: 4. Here the CDR3 DNA reads TGTGCCAGCAGGTTTGGACTAGCGGCAGATACGCAGTATTTT. It is translated as CASRFGLAADTQYF.

The chain has TRBV20-1 and TRBJ2-7, with 9 bases matching TRBD2. CDR1 is DFQATT and CDR2 is SNEGSKA in the germline V gene (reference sequence). The ends lost 0 bases at V and 0 bases at J; junction bases unmatched: 9. This CDR3 region has 17 residues. CDR3 amino acids: CSARDGTSSVSSYEQYF. Here the CDR3 DNA reads TGCAGTGCTAGAGATGGGACTAGCAGTGTGAGCTCCTACGAGCAGTACTTC.

This clonotype occurred a few times. The V and J genes are TRBV18 and TRBJ2-7, with TRBD1 as a possible D gene (6 bases). The germline V gene has CDR1 KGHSH and CDR2 LQKENI. The CDR3 consists of 17 residues. With 6 bases removed from V and 2 bases from J, the gap between germline ends came to 23 bases. The CDR3 region has the DNA TGTGCCAGCTCCCCCAGACCGACAGGTTGGGGCCCCTACGAGCAGTACTTC. Amino acid sequence: CASSPRPTGWGPYEQYF.

This chain links TRBV2 with TRBJ1-1; 8 bases are a match to TRBD1. V lost 6 bases and J lost 1; bases outside the gene matches: 7. The germline CDR1 and CDR2 sequences are SNHLY and FYNNEI. This CDR3 contains 15 residues. The CDR3 is CASRKRQGTNTEAFF. In nucleotides, the CDR3 is TGTGCCAGCAGGAAGAGACAGGGGACGAACACTGAAGCTTTCTTT.

CDR3 DNA: TGTGCCAGTAGTATAGGGTCTAGCGGGCTTACAGATACGCAGTATTTT. It is translated as CASSIGSSGLTDTQYF. This chain links TRBV19 with TRBJ2-3, with 8 positions matching TRBD2. Germline V gives CDR1 LNHDA, CDR2 SQIVND (reference sequence). The CDR3 length is 16 residues. The V segment lost 1 base and the J segment 3 bases; nucleotides outside the gene matches: 6.

This clonotype was seen a handful of times. V and J are TRBV20-1 and TRBJ1-2; no clear D. Deletions cut 6 bases from V and 2 bases from J, with 10 bases between. The CDR3 consists of 12 residues. Germline V CDR1 and CDR2: DFQATT, SNEGSKA (reference sequence). CDR3 nucleotides: TGCAGTGCCAGATCCCGCAACTATGGCTACACCTTC. The encoded protein is CSARSRNYGYTF.

This clonotype has just a few counts. The chain carries TRBV20-1 and TRBJ1-6, with D uncertain. The V and J ends lost 3 bases and 8 bases respectively, with 20 bases between them. The germline gives CDR1 DFQATT, CDR2 SNEGSKA (reference sequence). This CDR3 contains 16 residues. The chain's CDR3 is CSARPGWAERYSPLHF. The CDR3, as DNA: TGCAGTGCTAGGCCGGGATGGGCAGAGCGGTATTCACCCCTCCACTTT.

This chain connects TRBV18 to TRBJ2-7, with D possibly TRBD2 on 5 matching bases. Trimming left V 6 bases short and J 2 bases short, with 14 bases between. Germline CDR1 KGHSH, CDR2 LQKENI. The CDR3 sequence is 14 residues long. CDR3 in DNA: TGTGCCAGCTCGCCCTCCCTCGGGGCCTACGAGCAGTACTTC. It is translated as CASSPSLGAYEQYF.

In its sample, this clonotype was seen a few times. Here the CDR3 reads CASSYGQKETQYF. The CDR3 DNA sequence: TGTGCCAGCAGTTACGGACAGAAAGAGACCCAGTACTTC. The chain uses TRBV6-5 and TRBJ2-5; possible D gene TRBD1, 6 bases. CDR3 length: 13 residues. Germline CDR1 and CDR2: MNHEY and SVGAGI. V lost 2 bases to trimming and J lost 3 bases, with 7 bases between them.

This clonotype turned up a few times. The chain joins TRBV29-1 to TRBJ2-2, with D perhaps TRBD1 (5 bases). From germline, CDR1 is SQVTM and CDR2 ANQGSEA. The CDR3 is 13 residues long. Deletions cut 6 bases from V and 5 bases from J, with 13 bases between. In nucleotides, the CDR3 is TGCAGCGTCCGACAGTCTGGGACCGGGGAGCTGTTTTTT. Protein sequence: CSVRQSGTGELFF.

The chain uses TRBV29-1 and TRBJ2-3; D tentatively fits TRBD1 or TRBD2 (6 bases each). The CDR3 is made up of 15 amino acids. CDR1 and CDR2 from the germline V gene are SQVTM and ANQGSEA. V shed 3 bases and J shed 1 base, with 14 bases lying between them. CDR3 DNA sequence: TGCAGCGTTGAGTCAGGGGACTTTGGCACAGATACGCAGTATTTT. Protein product: CSVESGDFGTDTQYF.

This clonotype was seen more than once but under ten times. V usage is TRBV20-1 and J usage is TRBJ2-1; possible D gene TRBD1, 6 bases. Trimming pared 4 bases from V and 6 bases from J, leaving 25 bases between. This CDR3 spans 17 amino acids. In germline, CDR1 is DFQATT, CDR2 SNEGSKA (reference sequence). CDR3 amino acids: CSATGRVGTLVSNEQFF. CDR3 nucleotide sequence: TGCAGTGCTACAGGGAGAGTCGGGACATTGGTGAGCAATGAGCAGTTCTTC.

This clonotype was detected many times. This rearrangement joins TRBV7-6 to TRBJ2-7; 7 bases align to TRBD2. Germline lookup yields CDR1 SGHVS and CDR2 FNYEAQ. V lost 6 bases to trimming and J lost 12 bases; unmatched junction nucleotides: 8. The length of the CDR3 is 11 residues. The CDR3 DNA reads as TGTGCCAGCAGGTCCGGACTAGTGTGGTACTTC. The encoded protein is CASRSGLVWYF.

V is TRBV27 and J is TRBJ2-1, with 9 bases fitting TRBD1. V lost 3 bases, J lost 3 bases, and 9 bases stayed unmatched. The germline V gene has CDR1 MNHEY and CDR2 SMNVEV (reference sequence). The CDR3 has 17 residues. The CDR3, as DNA: TGTGCCAGCAGTTTTGATTCGGGACAGGGTCGCTACAATGAGCAGTTCTTC. Its protein product is CASSFDSGQGRYNEQFF.

Concerning this clonotype itself: A much larger clone lies a single base off, so this may be a read error. The gene calls are TRBV20-1 and TRBJ1-2; weak D call: TRBD1 (5 bases). The CDR3 consists of 16 residues. Germline V lookup: CDR1 DFQATT, CDR2 SNEGSKA (reference sequence). This CDR3 reads CCARRGEKGSNYGYTF. CDR3 sequence (DNA): TGCTGTGCTAGAAGGGGAGAAAAGGGATCGAACTATGGCTACACCTTC.